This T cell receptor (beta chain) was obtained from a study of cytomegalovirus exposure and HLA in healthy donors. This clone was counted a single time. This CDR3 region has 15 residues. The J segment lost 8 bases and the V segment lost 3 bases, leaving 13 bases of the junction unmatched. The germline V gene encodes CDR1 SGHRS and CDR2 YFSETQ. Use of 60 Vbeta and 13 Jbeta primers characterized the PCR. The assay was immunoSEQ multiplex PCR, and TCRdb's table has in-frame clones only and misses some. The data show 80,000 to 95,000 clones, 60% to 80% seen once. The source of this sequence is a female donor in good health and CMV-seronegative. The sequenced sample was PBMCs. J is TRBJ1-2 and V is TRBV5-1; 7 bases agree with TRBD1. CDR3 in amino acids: CASSSSLTGAAGYTF. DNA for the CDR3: TGCGCCAGCAGCTCCAGCCTTACAGGGGCGGCCGGCTACACCTTC.